This T cell receptor beta chain was recovered during a study of blood T cell repertoires in COVID-19. At the level of the study: Samples came from the United States, Italy and Spain, spanning acute and convalescent COVID-19. The cDNA or gDNA used as material had been derived from T cells, B-cell-depleted T cells, or PBMCs.

CDR1 is MNHEY and CDR2 is SVGAGI in the germline V gene. The CDR3 extends over 15 amino acids. Trimming cost V 2 bases and J 3 bases, with 14 bases left between them. In the study's own analysis: Reference gene primer amplification in the assay estimated nucleated cell counts. TCRdb's copy holds only in-frame clones and misses some; the assay was immunoSEQ multiplex PCR. The V and J calls and the clone size are those of that table, but D and trimming were determined from the DNA. The table shows about 39,000 clones, with just over 85% occurring only once. The TCR originated in a man between 65 and 79 years old with acute or convalescent COVID-19. The sequenced sample was peripheral blood. This chain links TRBV6-5 with TRBJ2-7; a possible D gene is TRBD1 (5 bases). The CDR3 is CASSYPWGSYYEQYF. CDR3 bases: TGTGCCAGCAGTTACCCTTGGGGCTCGTACTACGAGCAGTACTTC.